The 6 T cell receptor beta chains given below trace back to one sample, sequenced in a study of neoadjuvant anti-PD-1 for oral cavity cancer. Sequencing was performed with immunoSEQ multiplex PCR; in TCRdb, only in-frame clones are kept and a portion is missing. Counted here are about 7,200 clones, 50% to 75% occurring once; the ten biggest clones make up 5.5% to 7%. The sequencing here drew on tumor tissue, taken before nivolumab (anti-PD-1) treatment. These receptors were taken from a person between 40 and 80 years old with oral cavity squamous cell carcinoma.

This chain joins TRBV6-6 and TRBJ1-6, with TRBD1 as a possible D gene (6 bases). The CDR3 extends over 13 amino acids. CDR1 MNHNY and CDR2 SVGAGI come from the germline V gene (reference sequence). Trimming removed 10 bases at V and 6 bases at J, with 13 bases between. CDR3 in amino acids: CATRGSGNSPLHF. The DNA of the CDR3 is TGTGCCACCAGGGGAAGTGGTAATTCACCCCTCCACTTT.

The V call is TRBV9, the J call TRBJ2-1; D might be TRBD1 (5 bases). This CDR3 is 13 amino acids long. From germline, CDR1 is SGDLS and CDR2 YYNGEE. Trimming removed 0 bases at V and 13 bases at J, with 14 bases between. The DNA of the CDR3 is TGTGCCAGCAGCGTAGATCAGGGAAGGGGACAGTTCTTC. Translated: CASSVDQGRGQFF.

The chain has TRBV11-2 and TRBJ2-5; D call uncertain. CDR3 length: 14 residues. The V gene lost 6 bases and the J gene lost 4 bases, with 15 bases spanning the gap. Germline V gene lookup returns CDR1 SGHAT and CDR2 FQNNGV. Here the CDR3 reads CASSWSMGVETQYF. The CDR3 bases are TGTGCCAGCAGTTGGTCTATGGGCGTAGAGACCCAGTACTTC.

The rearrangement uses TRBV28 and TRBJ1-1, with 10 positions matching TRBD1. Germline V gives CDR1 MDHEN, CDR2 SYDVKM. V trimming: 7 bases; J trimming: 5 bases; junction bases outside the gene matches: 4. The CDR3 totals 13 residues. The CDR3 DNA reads TGTGCCAGCACCAGGGACAGGGGAACTGAAGCTTTCTTT. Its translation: CASTRDRGTEAFF.

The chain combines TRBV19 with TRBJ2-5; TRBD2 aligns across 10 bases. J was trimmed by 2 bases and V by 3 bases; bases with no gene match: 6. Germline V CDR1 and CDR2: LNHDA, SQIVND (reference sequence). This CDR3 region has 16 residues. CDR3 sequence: CASSILSGGVQETQYF. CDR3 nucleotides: TGTGCCAGTAGTATCCTGAGCGGGGGGGTTCAAGAGACCCAGTACTTC.

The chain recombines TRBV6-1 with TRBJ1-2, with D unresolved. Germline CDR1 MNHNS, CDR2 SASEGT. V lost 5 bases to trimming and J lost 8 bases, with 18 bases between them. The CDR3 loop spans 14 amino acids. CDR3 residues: CASSSQTRAEGYTF. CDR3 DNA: TGTGCCAGCAGTTCCCAGACCCGGGCGGAAGGCTACACCTTC.